This T cell receptor (beta chain) originates from a study of identifying expanded T cells in peripheral blood. Study results and limitations: Variance in clone template counts between roughly two-week samples significantly increased with total template count across all healthy donors. Differentially abundant clones: around 1.2 between replicates, just under 17 at two to three weeks, 18 to 20 at four.

To note about this clone: Its matching antigen is unknown.

Healthy donors had no documented immune events, such as infections, while sampled. Profiling relied on immunoSEQ multiplex PCR, and the TCRdb table lists in-frame clones only, not all of them. The data show 50,000 to 65,000 clones, around 83% seen once. The germline V and J ends were trimmed by 4 bases and 5 bases, with 13 bases remaining between them. CDR1 and CDR2 from the germline V gene are SEHNR and FQNEAQ (reference sequence). The CDR3 totals 14 residues. The clonotype comes from a person between 18 and 75 years old in good health. Sequenced: blood. J is TRBJ2-3 and V is TRBV7-9; D is ambiguous. In DNA, the CDR3 is TGTGCCAGCAGCTCCCCAGGCTCTTTAGATACGCAGTATTTT. It translates to CASSSPGSLDTQYF.